This T cell receptor (beta chain) was identified in a study of blood T cell repertoires in COVID-19. About the study: PBMCs, B-cell-depleted T cells, or T cells were the source of the cDNA or gDNA that made up the material.

Looked up from germline, CDR1 is SGHVS and CDR2 is FNYEAQ. The J segment lost 6 bases and the V segment lost 5 bases, leaving 4 bases of the junction unmatched. The CDR3 consists of 15 residues. TCRdb keeps only in-frame clones here, not all; method: immunoSEQ multiplex PCR. The sample records over 70,000 clones, approximately 77% being singletons. The sequencing sample was made of peripheral blood. The chain links TRBV7-6 to TRBJ2-1, with TRBD2 identical over 13 bases. The receptor comes from a woman of 80 years or more with acute or convalescent COVID-19. The CDR3 here is CASSPGLAGTNEQFF. The CDR3 region has the DNA TGTGCCAGCAGCCCGGGACTAGCGGGGACCAATGAGCAGTTCTTC.